The clone carrying this TCR beta chain was observed once. What it binds is not known. The split of CD4+ cells yielded CD45RA+ naive and CD45RA-negative memory subsets. The data stem from a study of shared clonotypes between healthy human individuals. The method was immunoSEQ multiplex PCR; TCRdb's version includes in-frame clones alone and lacks a portion of them. This sample has 2 million to 2.5 million clones, with 85% to 95% found just once. Study-wide points: It was the non-shared clonotypes that had lower generation probabilities than clonotypes shared by all four donors. The researchers took only blood, and tissue repertoires probably look different.

The germline V gene has CDR1 SGHRS and CDR2 YFSETQ. This CDR3 has 17 amino acids. The ends lost 4 bases at V and 3 bases at J; junction bases unmatched: 10. This chain uses TRBV5-1 with TRBJ2-1, with 10 nucleotides matching TRBD2. The clonotype was recovered from a man younger than 30 in good health. Some clones in this sample may be carry-over from other donors' samples. Specimen: naive CD4+ T cells from PBMCs. Regarding subset: CD45RA+ positively selected. CDR3 in amino acids: CASSALIGLADYNEQFF. CDR3 in DNA: TGCGCCAGCAGCGCCCTGATCGGACTAGCGGACTACAATGAGCAGTTCTTC.